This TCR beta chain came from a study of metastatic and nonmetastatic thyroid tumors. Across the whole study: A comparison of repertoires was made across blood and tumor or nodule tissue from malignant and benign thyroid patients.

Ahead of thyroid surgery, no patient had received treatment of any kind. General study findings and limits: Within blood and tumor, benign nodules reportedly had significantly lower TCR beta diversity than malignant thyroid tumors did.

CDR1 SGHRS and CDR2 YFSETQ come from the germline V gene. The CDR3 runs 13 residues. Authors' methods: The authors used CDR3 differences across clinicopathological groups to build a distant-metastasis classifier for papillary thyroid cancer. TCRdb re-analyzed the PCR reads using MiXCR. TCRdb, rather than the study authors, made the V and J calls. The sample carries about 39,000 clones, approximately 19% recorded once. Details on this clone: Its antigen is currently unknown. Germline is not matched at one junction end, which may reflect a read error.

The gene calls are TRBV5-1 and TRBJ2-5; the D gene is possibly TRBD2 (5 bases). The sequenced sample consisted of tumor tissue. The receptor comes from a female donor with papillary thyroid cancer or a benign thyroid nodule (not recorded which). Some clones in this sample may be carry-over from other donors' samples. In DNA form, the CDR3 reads TGCTCCAGCAGCTTGAGACGGGAAGAGACCCAGCACTTC. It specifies CSSSLRREETQHF.